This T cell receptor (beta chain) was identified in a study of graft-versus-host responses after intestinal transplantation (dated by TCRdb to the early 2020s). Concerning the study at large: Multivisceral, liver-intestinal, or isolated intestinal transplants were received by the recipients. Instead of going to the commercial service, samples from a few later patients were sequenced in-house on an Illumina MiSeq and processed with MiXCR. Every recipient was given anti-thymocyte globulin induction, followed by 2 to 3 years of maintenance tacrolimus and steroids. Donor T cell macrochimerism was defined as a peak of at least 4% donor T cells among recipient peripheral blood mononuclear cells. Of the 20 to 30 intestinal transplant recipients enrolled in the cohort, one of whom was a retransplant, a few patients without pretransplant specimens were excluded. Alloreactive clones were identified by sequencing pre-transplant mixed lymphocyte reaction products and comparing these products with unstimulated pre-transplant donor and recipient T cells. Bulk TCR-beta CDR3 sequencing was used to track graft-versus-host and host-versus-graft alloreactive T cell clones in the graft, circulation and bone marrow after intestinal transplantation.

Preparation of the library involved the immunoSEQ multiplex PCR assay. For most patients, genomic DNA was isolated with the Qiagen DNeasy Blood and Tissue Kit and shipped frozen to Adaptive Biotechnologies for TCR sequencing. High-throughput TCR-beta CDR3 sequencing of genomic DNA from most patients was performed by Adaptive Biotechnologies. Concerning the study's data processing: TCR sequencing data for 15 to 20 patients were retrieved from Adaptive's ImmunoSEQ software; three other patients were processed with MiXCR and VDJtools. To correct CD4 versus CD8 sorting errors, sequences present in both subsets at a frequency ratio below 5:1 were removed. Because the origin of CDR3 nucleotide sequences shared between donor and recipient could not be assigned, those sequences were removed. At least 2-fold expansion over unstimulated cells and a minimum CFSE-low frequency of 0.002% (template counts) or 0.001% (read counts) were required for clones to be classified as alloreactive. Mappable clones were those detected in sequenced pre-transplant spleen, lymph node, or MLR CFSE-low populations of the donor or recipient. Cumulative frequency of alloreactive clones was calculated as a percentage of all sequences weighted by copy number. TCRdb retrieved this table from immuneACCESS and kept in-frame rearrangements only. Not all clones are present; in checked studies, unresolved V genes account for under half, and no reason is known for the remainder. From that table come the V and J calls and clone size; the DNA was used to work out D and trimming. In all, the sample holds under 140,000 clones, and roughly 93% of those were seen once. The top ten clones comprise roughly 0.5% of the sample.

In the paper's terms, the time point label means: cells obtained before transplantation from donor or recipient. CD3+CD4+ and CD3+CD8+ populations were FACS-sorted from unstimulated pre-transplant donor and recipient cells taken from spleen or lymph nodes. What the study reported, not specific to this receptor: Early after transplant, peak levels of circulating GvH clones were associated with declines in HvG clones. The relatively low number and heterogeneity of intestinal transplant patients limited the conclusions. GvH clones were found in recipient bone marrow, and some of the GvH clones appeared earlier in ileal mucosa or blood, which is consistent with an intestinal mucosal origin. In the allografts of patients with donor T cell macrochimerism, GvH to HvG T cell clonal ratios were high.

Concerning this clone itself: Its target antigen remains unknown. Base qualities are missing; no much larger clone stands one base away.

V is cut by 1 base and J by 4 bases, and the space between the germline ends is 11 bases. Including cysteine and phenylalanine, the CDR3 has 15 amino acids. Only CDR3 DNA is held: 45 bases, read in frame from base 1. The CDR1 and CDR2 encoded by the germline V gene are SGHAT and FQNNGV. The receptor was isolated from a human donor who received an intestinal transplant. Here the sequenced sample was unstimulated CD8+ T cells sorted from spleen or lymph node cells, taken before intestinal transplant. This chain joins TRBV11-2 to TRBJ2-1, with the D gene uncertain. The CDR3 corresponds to CASSLGTALYNEQFF. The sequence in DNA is TGTGCCAGCAGCTTAGGAACAGCCCTATACAATGAGCAGTTCTTC.